This T cell receptor (beta chain) was observed in a study of T cells in Graves' hyperthyroidism and ophthalmopathy. Study observations and caveats: A 13 V-J model separated ophthalmopathy from stable hyperthyroidism. Model-based prediction identified ophthalmopathy a median about 6.8 months prior to its onset. Expanded thyroid clonotypes (above 0.001) were mostly also found in blood.

CDR1 SGHRS and CDR2 YFSETQ come from the germline V gene. This CDR3 contains 14 residues. Between the trimmed V and J ends, which lost 5 bases and 4 bases, there was a span of 16 bases. The TCR beta CDR3 regions underwent amplification using RNA transcripts as the source. HTBI primers drove first-round RT-PCR of the TCR CDR3. TCRdb analysed the multiplex PCR reads with MiXCR anew, one entry per CDR3 protein. Of 300,000 to 450,000 distinct CDR3 sequences listed, 20% to 25% are singletons. In the case of this clonotype: What it binds is unknown.

The sample was blood. The V and J genes are TRBV5-1 and TRBJ2-7, with D maybe TRBD1 (8 bases). This clonotype originated in a man in his fifties with Graves' hyperthyroidism. The DNA of the CDR3 is TGCGCCAGCAGTCGGACAGGGAGGGGGTACGAGCAGTACTTC. Translating it yields CASSRTGRGYEQYF.